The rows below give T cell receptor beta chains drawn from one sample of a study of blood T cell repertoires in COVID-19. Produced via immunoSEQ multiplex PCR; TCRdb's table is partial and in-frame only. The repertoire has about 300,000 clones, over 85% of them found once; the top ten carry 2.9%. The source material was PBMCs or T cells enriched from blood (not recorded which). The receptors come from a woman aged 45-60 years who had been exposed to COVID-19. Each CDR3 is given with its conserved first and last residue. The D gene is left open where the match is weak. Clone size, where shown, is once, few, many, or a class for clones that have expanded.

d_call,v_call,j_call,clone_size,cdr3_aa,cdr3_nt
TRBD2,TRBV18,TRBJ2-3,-,CASSTGTSDYF,TGTGCCAGCTCGACCGGGACTAGCGACTATTTT
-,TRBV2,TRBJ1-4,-,CASTLEVVDEKLFF,TGTGCCAGCACCTTGGAGGTCGTGGATGAAAAACTGTTTTTT
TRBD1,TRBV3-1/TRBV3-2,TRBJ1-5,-,CASSQAGTGSNQPQHF,TGTGCCAGCAGCCAAGCGGGGACAGGGTCCAATCAGCCCCAGCATTTT
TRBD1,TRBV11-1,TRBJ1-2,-,CASSTDRDYGYTF,TGTGCCAGCAGCACCGACAGGGACTATGGCTACACCTTC
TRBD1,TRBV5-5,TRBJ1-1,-,CASSSGQGAGTEAFF,TGTGCCAGCAGCTCCGGACAGGGGGCAGGAACTGAAGCTTTCTTT
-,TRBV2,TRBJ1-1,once,CASSLSGNTEAFF,TGTGCCAGCAGCCTAAGTGGGAACACTGAAGCTTTCTTT
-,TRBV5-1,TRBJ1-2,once,CASSGRTGNYGYTF,TGCGCCAGCAGCGGGAGGACGGGTAACTATGGCTACACCTTC
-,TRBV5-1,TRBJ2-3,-,CASSLQGADTQYF,TGCGCCAGCAGCTTGCAAGGGGCAGATACGCAGTATTTT
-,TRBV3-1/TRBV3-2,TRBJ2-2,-,CASSPSSFGGELFF,TGTGCCAGCAGCCCCTCGAGTTTTGGTGGGGAGCTGTTTTTT
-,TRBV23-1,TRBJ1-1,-,CATIKSRGGPNTEAFF,TGCGCCACCATTAAGTCGAGGGGGGGACCGAACACTGAAGCTTTCTTT
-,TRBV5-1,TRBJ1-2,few,CASSEPRGGYTF,TGCGCCAGCAGCGAGCCCAGGGGTGGCTACACCTTC
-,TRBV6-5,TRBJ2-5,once,CASSWSQQQETQYF,TGTGCCAGCAGTTGGTCACAGCAACAAGAGACCCAGTACTTC
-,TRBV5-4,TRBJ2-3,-,CASSLYNGGNTDTQYF,TGTGCCAGCAGCTTATACAACGGGGGAAACACAGATACGCAGTATTTT
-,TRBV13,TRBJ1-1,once,CASSLGHLNTEAFF,TGTGCCAGCAGCTTGGGACACCTGAACACTGAAGCTTTCTTT
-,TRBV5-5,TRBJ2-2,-,CASSPSVANTGELFF,TGTGCCAGCAGCCCTTCGGTAGCGAACACCGGGGAGCTGTTTTTT
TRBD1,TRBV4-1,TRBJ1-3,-,CASSDRGRTSGNTIYF,TGCGCCAGCAGTGACAGGGGACGCACATCTGGAAACACCATATATTTT
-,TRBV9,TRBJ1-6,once,CASSVGSRVDSPLHF,TGTGCCAGCAGCGTGGGATCCAGGGTGGATTCACCCCTCCACTTT
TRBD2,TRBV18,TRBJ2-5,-,CASSPPLRGGRQETQYF,TGTGCCAGCTCACCACCCTTGCGGGGGGGCCGCCAAGAGACCCAGTACTTC
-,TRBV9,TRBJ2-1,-,CASSVGSSGSYNEQFF,TGTGCCAGCAGCGTAGGAAGTAGCGGCTCCTACAATGAGCAGTTCTTC
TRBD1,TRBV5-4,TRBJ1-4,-,CASSLGGQGGNEKLFF,TGTGCCAGCAGCTTGGGTGGACAGGGAGGAAATGAAAAACTGTTTTTT
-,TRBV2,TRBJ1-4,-,CASSGRGNEKLFF,TGTGCCAGCAGTGGTAGGGGTAATGAAAAACTGTTTTTT
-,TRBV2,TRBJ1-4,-,CASLPNQPREKLFF,TGTGCCAGCTTACCGAACCAGCCTAGAGAAAAACTGTTTTTT
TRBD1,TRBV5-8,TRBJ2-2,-,CASSLFGGTGGYTGELFF,TGTGCCAGCAGCTTGTTTGGCGGGACAGGGGGGTACACCGGGGAGCTGTTTTTT
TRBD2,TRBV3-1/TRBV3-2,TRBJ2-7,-,CASSQGIAGGTRSYEQYF,TGTGCCAGCAGCCAAGGAATCGCGGGGGGAACCCGATCCTACGAGCAGTACTTC
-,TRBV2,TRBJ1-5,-,CATSDNQGQPQHF,TGTGCCACCTCGGACAACCAGGGACAGCCCCAGCATTTT
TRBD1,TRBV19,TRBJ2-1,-,CASRTGRRNEQFF,TGTGCCAGCCGGACAGGGAGGAGGAATGAGCAGTTCTTC
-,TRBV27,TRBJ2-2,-,CASRGQGADFF,TGTGCCAGCAGGGGGCAGGGTGCGGATTTTTTT
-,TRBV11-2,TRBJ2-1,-,CASSRTGTNNEQFF,TGTGCCAGCAGCCGGACAGGGACTAACAATGAGCAGTTCTTC
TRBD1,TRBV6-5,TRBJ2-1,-,CASRPLDRVNEQFF,TGTGCCAGCAGACCCCTGGACAGGGTCAATGAGCAGTTCTTC
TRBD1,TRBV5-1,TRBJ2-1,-,CASSPRAGQGYNEQFF,TGCGCCAGCAGCCCCCGGGCGGGACAGGGGTACAATGAGCAGTTCTTC
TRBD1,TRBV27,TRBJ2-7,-,CASRNWDRGPPYEQYF,TGTGCCAGCAGAAATTGGGACAGGGGCCCCCCCTACGAGCAGTACTTC
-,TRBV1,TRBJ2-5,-,CTSSQRTENLKNF,TGCACCAGCAGCCAACGGACAGAAAATCTTAAGAACTTC
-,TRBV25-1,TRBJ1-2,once,CASSQGTSAERKGYTF,TGTGCCAGCAGTCAAGGGACTTCAGCTGAGCGAAAGGGCTACACCTTC
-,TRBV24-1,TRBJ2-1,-,CATSDFGGLDEQFF,TGTGCCACCAGTGATTTCGGCGGGTTGGATGAGCAGTTCTTC
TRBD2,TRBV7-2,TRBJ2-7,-,CASSAGPSGGENEQYF,TGTGCCAGCAGCGCAGGTCCTAGCGGGGGAGAAAACGAGCAGTACTTC
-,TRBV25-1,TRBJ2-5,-,CASSRDTQETQYF,TGTGCCAGCAGCCGGGACACCCAAGAGACCCAGTACTTC
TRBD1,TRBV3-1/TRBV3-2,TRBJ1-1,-,CASSPTGGGTEAFF,TGTGCCAGCAGCCCGACAGGGGGAGGCACTGAAGCTTTCTTT
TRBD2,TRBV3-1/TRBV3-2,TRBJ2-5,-,CASSQPILAGVQETQYF,TGTGCCAGCAGCCAACCCATCCTAGCGGGGGTCCAAGAGACCCAGTACTTC
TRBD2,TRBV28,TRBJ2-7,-,CASSPPSGGNSYEQYF,TGTGCCAGCAGTCCTCCTAGCGGGGGAAACTCCTACGAGCAGTACTTC
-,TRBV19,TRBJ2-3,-,CATGGNTDTQYF,TGTGCCACCGGGGGAAACACAGATACGCAGTATTTT
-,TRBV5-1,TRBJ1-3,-,CASSLEGAPGNTIYF,TGCGCCAGCAGCTTGGAAGGGGCCCCTGGAAACACCATATATTTT
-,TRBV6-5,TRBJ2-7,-,CASSYGRKPYEQYF,TGTGCCAGCAGTTACGGCAGAAAACCCTACGAGCAGTACTTC
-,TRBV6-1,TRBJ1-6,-,CASSDSASYNSPLHF,TGTGCCAGCAGTGACAGCGCCTCCTATAATTCACCCCTCCACTTT
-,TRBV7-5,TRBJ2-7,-,CARSFPGMLLEQYF,TGTGCCAGAAGCTTTCCAGGTATGCTTCTCGAGCAGTACTTC
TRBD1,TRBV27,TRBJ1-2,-,CASTSTGKSSGYTF,TGTGCCAGCACCTCGACAGGGAAGTCCTCTGGCTACACCTTC
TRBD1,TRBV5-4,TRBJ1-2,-,CASSWRQGWPYGYTF,TGTGCCAGCAGCTGGCGACAGGGGTGGCCCTATGGCTACACCTTC
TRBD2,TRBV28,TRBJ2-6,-,CASSLGTSGAISGANVLTF,TGTGCCAGCAGTTTAGGTACTAGCGGGGCGATCTCTGGGGCCAACGTCCTGACTTTC
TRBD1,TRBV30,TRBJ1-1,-,CAWRLGTGRNTEAFF,TGTGCCTGGAGGCTGGGGACAGGGAGGAACACTGAAGCTTTCTTT
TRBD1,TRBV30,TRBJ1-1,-,CAWSTGGSEAFF,TGTGCCTGGAGTACAGGGGGCAGTGAAGCTTTCTTT
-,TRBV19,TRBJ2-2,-,CASSIVRAGELFF,TGTGCCAGTAGTATAGTACGAGCTGGGGAGCTGTTTTTT
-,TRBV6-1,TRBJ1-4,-,CASSEAPSEKLFF,TGTGCCAGCAGTGAAGCCCCGAGCGAAAAACTGTTTTTT
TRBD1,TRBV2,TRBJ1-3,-,CASKRRGQGSGNTIYF,TGTGCCAGCAAACGCAGAGGACAGGGCTCTGGAAACACCATATATTTT
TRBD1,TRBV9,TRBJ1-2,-,CASSAGTANYGYTF,TGTGCCAGCAGCGCAGGGACAGCTAACTATGGCTACACCTTC
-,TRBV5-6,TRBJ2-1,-,CASSLALHNEQFF,TGTGCCAGCAGCTTGGCCCTTCACAATGAGCAGTTCTTC
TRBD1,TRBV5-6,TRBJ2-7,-,CASSLDRGASKQYF,TGTGCCAGCAGCCTCGACAGGGGCGCTTCCAAGCAGTACTTC
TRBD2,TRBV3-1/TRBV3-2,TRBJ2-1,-,CASSGPPGLAGGYSYNEQFF,TGTGCCAGCAGCGGTCCACCGGGACTAGCGGGGGGTTACTCCTACAATGAGCAGTTCTTC
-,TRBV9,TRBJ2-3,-,CASSVVLGSGTDTQYF,TGTGCCAGCAGCGTAGTTTTGGGCTCGGGCACAGATACGCAGTATTTT
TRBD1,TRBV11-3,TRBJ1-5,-,CARKQGAPLSNQPQHF,TGTGCCAGAAAACAGGGGGCCCCTCTTAGCAATCAGCCCCAGCATTTT
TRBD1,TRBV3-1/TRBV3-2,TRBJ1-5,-,CASSLGQGVQPQHF,TGTGCCAGCAGCTTAGGACAGGGCGTTCAGCCCCAGCATTTT
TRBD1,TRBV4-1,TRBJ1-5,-,CASSQGPPGQRNQPQHF,TGCGCCAGCAGCCAAGGGCCGCCGGGACAGAGAAATCAGCCCCAGCATTTT